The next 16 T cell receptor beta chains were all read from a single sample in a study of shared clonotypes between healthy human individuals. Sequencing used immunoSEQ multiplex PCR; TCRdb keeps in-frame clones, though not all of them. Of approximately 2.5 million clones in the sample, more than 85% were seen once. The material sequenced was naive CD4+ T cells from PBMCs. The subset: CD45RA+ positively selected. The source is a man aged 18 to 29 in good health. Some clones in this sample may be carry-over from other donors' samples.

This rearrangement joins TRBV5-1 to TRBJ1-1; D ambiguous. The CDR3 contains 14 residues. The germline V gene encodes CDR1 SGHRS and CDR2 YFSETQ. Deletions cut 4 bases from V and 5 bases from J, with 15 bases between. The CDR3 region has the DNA TGCGCCAGCAGCCCTTTCCTCGAGCGTACTGAAGCTTTCTTT. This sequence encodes CASSPFLERTEAFF. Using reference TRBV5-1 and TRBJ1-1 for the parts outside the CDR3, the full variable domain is KAGVTQTPRYLIKTRGQQVTLSCSPISGHRSVSWYQQTPGQGLQFLFEYFSETQRNKGNFPGRFSGRQFSNSRSEMNVSTLELGDSALYLCASSPFLERTEAFFGQGTRLTVV.

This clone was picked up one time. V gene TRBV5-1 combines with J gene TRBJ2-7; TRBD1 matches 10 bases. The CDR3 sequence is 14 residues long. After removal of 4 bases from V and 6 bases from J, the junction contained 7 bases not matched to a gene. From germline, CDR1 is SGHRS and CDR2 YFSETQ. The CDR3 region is CASSGDRGSGEQYF. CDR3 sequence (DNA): TGCGCCAGCAGCGGGGACAGGGGCTCGGGCGAGCAGTACTTC.

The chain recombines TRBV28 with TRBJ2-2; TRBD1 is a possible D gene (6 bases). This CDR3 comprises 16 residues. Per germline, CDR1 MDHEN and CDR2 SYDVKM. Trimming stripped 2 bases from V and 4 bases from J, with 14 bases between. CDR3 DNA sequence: TGTGCCAGCAGTTTAAAGCGGCCAGGGGTCACCGGGGAGCTGTTTTTT. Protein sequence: CASSLKRPGVTGELFF.

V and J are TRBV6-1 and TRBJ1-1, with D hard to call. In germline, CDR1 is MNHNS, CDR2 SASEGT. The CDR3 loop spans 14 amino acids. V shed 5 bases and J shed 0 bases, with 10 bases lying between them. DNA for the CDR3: TGTGCCAGCAGTCCAAGGAGCCTGAACACTGAAGCTTTCTTT. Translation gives CASSPRSLNTEAFF.

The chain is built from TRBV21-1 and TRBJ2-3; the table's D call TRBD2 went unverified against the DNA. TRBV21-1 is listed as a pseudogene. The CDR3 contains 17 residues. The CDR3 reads CASSSSSLAEDTDTQYF. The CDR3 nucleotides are TGTGCCAGCAGCTCCTCTTCACTAGCGGAGGACACAGATACGCAGTATTTT.

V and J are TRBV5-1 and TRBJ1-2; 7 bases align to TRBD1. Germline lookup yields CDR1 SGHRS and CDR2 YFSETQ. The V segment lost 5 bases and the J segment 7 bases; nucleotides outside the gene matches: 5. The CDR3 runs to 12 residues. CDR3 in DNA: TGCGCCAGCAGGGAGACAGGGCTTGGCTACACCTTC. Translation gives CASRETGLGYTF.

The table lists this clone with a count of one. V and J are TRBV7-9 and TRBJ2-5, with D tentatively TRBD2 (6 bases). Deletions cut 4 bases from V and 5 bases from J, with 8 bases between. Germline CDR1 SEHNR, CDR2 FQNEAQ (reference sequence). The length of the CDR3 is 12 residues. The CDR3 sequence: CASSSSAETQYF. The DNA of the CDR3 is TGTGCCAGCAGCTCTAGCGCGGAGACCCAGTACTTC.

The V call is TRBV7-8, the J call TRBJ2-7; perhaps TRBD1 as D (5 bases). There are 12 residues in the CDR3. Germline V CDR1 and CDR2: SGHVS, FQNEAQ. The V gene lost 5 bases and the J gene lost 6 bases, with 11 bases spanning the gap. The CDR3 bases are TGTGCCAGCAGCGCTGAAAGGGGCGAGCAGTACTTC. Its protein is CASSAERGEQYF.

CDR3 protein: CASSYRGWYGYTF. CDR3 nucleotide sequence: TGTGCCAGCAGTTACCGGGGTTGGTATGGCTACACCTTC. The V and J genes are TRBV6-6 and TRBJ1-2, with D hard to call. The V end lost 2 bases, the J end lost 5 bases, and 9 bases lay between the germline ends. The CDR3 is 13 amino acids. Germline CDR1 and CDR2: MNHNY and SVGAGI (reference sequence).

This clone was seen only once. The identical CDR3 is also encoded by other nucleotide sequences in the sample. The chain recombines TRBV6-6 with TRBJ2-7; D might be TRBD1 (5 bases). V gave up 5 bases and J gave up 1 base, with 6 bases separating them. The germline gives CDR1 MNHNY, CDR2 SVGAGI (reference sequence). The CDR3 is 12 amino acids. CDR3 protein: CASSPGSYEQYF. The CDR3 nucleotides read TGTGCCAGCAGTCCAGGGTCCTACGAGCAGTACTTC.

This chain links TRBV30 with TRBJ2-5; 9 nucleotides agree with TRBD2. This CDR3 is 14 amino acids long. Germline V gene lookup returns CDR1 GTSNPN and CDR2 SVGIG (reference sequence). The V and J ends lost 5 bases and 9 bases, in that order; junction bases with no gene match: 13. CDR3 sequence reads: CAWGGGSGRAAQYF. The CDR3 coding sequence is TGTGCCTGGGGGGGTGGTAGCGGGAGAGCGGCCCAGTACTTC.

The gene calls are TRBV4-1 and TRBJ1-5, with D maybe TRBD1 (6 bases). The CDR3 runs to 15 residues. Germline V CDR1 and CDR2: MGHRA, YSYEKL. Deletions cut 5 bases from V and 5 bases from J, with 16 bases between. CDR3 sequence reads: CASSTIQGGYQPQHF. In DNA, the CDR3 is TGCGCCAGCAGCACAATACAGGGCGGGTATCAGCCCCAGCATTTT.

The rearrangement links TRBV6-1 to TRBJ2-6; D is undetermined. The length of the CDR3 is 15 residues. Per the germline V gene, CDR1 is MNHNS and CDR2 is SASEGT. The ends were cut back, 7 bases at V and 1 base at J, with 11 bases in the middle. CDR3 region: CASTHRSSGANVLTF. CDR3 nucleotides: TGTGCCAGCACCCACCGGTCATCTGGGGCCAACGTCCTGACTTTC.

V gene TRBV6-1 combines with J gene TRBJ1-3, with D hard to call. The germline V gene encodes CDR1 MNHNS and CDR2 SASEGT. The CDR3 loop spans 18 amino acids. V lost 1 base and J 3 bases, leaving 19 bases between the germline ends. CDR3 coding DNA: TGTGCCAGCAGTGAAGTGTATGCTGGTCTTTTGGGTGGAAACACCATATATTTT. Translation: CASSEVYAGLLGGNTIYF.

Here the CDR3 DNA reads TGTGCCAGCAGTGAAGCACGCAGGGGCCTTCCTGGGGCCAACGTCCTGACTTTC. This translates into CASSEARRGLPGANVLTF. V gene TRBV6-1 combines with J gene TRBJ2-6; tentative D call: TRBD1 (6 bases). V shed 0 bases and J shed 2 bases, with 14 bases lying between them. Germline values: CDR1 MNHNS, CDR2 SASEGT. This CDR3 spans 18 amino acids.

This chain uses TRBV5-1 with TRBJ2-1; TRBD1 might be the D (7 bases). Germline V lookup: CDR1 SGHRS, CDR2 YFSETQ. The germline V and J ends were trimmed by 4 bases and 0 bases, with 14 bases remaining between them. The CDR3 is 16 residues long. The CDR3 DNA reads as TGCGCCAGCAGCGTAACAGGGGAGGCCTCCTACAATGAGCAGTTCTTC. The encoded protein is CASSVTGEASYNEQFF.